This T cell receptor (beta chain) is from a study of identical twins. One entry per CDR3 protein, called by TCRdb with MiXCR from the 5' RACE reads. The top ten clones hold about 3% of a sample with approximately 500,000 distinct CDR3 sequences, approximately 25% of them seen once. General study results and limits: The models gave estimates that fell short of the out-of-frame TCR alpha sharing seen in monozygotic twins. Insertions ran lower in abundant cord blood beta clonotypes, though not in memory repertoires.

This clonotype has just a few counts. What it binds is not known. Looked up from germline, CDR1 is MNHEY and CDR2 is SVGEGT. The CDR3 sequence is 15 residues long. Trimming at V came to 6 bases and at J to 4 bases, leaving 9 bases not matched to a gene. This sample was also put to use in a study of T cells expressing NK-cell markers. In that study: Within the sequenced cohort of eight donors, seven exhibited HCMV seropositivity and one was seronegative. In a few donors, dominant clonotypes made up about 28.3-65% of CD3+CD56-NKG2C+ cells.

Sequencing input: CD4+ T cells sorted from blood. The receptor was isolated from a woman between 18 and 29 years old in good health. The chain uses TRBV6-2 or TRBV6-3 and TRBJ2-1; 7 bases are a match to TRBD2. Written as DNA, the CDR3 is TGTGCCAGCAGCTCAGTGGAGCGGGGTTACAATGAGCAGTTCTTC. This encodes CASSSVERGYNEQFF.